Below, 29 T cell receptor beta chains from the same sample are listed, as sequenced in a study of control samples from healthy donors and cancer patients. Method: immunoSEQ multiplex PCR; TCRdb's copy keeps in-frame clones and lacks some. The table records about 140,000 clones, 80% to 95% of them present only once. Sequencing was performed on blood. These receptors originate from a man younger than 40 in good health.

The rearrangement uses TRBV6-4 and TRBJ1-2, with 12 bases identical to TRBD1. From germline, CDR1 is MRHNA and CDR2 SNTAGT. The CDR3 spans 14 residues. With 2 bases clipped from V and 8 bases from J, the junction kept 3 bases outside the gene matches. This CDR3 is CASSDGTGGGGYTF. The CDR3 DNA sequence: TGTGCCAGCAGTGACGGGACAGGGGGCGGAGGCTACACCTTC.

This clone was recorded many times. The chain employs TRBV10-2 and TRBJ1-1; 7 nucleotides line up with TRBD1. Germline V gene data show CDR1 as WSHSY and CDR2 as SAAADI. This CDR3 is 13 amino acids long. V dropped 4 bases and J dropped 5; count of bases not matched to a gene: 4. The CDR3: CASSAGGWTEAFF. CDR3 sequence (DNA): TGCGCCAGCAGTGCAGGGGGATGGACTGAAGCTTTCTTT.

The V and J genes are TRBV18 and TRBJ2-3; D is perhaps TRBD1 (6 bases). CDR3 length: 15 amino acids. Between the trimmed V and J ends, which lost 3 bases and 0 bases, there was a span of 10 bases. The germline V gene encodes CDR1 KGHSH and CDR2 LQKENI. The CDR3 DNA follows: TGTGCCAGCTCACCGGGAGACAGGAGCACAGATACGCAGTATTTT. Amino acids: CASSPGDRSTDTQYF.

This clone appeared a few times. This sequence joins TRBV6-1 and TRBJ1-5; possibly TRBD1 for D (5 bases). Deletions cut 2 bases from V and 4 bases from J, with 9 bases between. Germline V gene data show CDR1 as MNHNS and CDR2 as SASEGT. The CDR3 consists of 14 residues. CDR3: CASSEWGLNQPQHF. CDR3 nucleotides: TGTGCCAGCAGTGAATGGGGCTTAAATCAGCCCCAGCATTTT.

The chain uses TRBV27 and TRBJ1-6; D may be TRBD1 (6 bases). The V end was cut by 5 bases, the J end by 9 bases, with 17 bases between. CDR1 is MNHEY and CDR2 is SMNVEV in the germline V gene (reference sequence). This CDR3 is 15 amino acids long. The CDR3 is CASSNTGLGSSPLHF. The CDR3 nucleotides read TGTGCCAGCAGTAACACAGGGTTAGGTAGTTCACCCCTCCACTTT.

The gene calls are TRBV19 and TRBJ1-2; D perhaps matches TRBD1 (6 bases). V lost 2 bases and J lost 7, with 8 bases in between. CDR3 length: 12 amino acids. In germline, CDR1 is LNHDA, CDR2 SQIVND (reference sequence). The CDR3 nucleotides are TGTGCCAGTAGTATATCAGGGGCTGGCTACACCTTC. Translating it yields CASSISGAGYTF.

The V call is TRBV11-1, the J call TRBJ2-2; weak D call: TRBD1 (6 bases). The CDR3 is 15 residues long. V was shortened by 1 base and J by 4 bases, with 10 bases between the two germline ends. Germline loops: CDR1 SGHAT, CDR2 FQDESV (reference sequence). In nucleotides, the CDR3 is TGTGCCAGCAGCTTAGGGGGGCGCGGCACCGGGGAGCTGTTTTTT. Translating it yields CASSLGGRGTGELFF.

The chain joins TRBV6-1 to TRBJ2-7; the D is unclear. Per the germline V gene, CDR1 is MNHNS and CDR2 is SASEGT. V was shortened by 3 bases and J by 4 bases, with 10 bases between the two germline ends. The CDR3 spans 13 residues. CDR3 sequence reads: CASSDSLTYEQYF. The CDR3 coding sequence is TGTGCCAGCAGTGATAGCCTAACTTACGAGCAGTACTTC.

V usage is TRBV5-7 and J usage is TRBJ2-5; D tentatively fits TRBD1 or TRBD2 (5 bases each). TRBV5-7 is an ORF for which the function is uncertain. Trimming took off 9 bases at V and 13 bases at J, with 19 bases between the two ends. The CDR3 extends over 11 amino acids. The CDR3 reads CATQGVRIRYF. In DNA form, the CDR3 reads TGTGCCACGCAGGGAGTGAGGATCCGGTACTTC.

The J gene is TRBJ1-1, the V gene TRBV7-8, with D perhaps matching TRBD1 (6 bases). Germline loops: CDR1 SGHVS, CDR2 FQNEAQ. The V end was cut by 3 bases, the J end by 6 bases, with 20 bases between. CDR3 size: 16 residues. The DNA for the CDR3 is TGTGCCAGCAGCTTTGTATCGGACAGCCCTACTTCTGAAGCTTTCTTT. Translating gives CASSFVSDSPTSEAFF.

This rearrangement joins TRBV18 to TRBJ1-2; 7 positions match TRBD1. CDR1 and CDR2 (germline): KGHSH, LQKENI. CDR3 size: 15 residues. Unmatched junction bases numbered 9, after V lost 4 bases and J lost 4 bases. CDR3 residues: CASSLRTGDSYGYTF. The CDR3 nucleotides are TGTGCCAGCTCACTAAGGACAGGAGATAGCTATGGCTACACCTTC. The full variable domain, rest sourced from reference TRBV18 and TRBJ1-2, is NAGVMQNPRHLVRRRGQEARLRCSPMKGHSHVYWYRQLPEEGLKFMVYLQKENIIDESGMPKERFSAEFPKEGPSILRIQQVVRGDSAAYFCASSLRTGDSYGYTFGSGTRLTVV.

The chain is built from TRBV2 and TRBJ2-3; 7 bases fit TRBD1. The CDR3 has 19 residues. The trim removed 4 bases at V and 4 bases at J, leaving 20 bases unmatched. CDR1 and CDR2 (germline): SNHLY, FYNNEI. The CDR3 DNA reads TGTGCCAGCAGTGGGGTAGGACCGGTCCGACAGGGAGTGGCAGATACGCAGTATTTT. It is translated as CASSGVGPVRQGVADTQYF.

J is TRBJ1-2 and V is TRBV24-1; weak D call: TRBD1 (5 bases). The CDR3 sequence is 15 residues long. CDR1 is KGHDR and CDR2 is SFDVKD in the germline V gene. V was clipped by 6 bases and J by 2 bases, with 15 bases between them. CDR3 nucleotide sequence: TGTGCCACCAGTTCAACGGAGGGGAGAAACTATGGCTACACCTTC. As protein: CATSSTEGRNYGYTF.

The chain links TRBV11-2 to TRBJ1-2; no firm D call. The V end lost 4 bases, the J end lost 0 bases, and 21 bases lay between the germline ends. The CDR3 consists of 18 residues. Germline loops: CDR1 SGHAT, CDR2 FQNNGV. CDR3 protein: CASSSRAWMPGSNYGYTF. Written as DNA, the CDR3 is TGTGCCAGCAGCTCCAGAGCTTGGATGCCGGGATCTAACTATGGCTACACCTTC.

The chain links TRBV28 to TRBJ2-3; possibly TRBD1 for D (5 bases). Germline CDR1 MDHEN, CDR2 SYDVKM. The CDR3 totals 15 residues. Trimming took 7 bases from V and 10 from J, leaving 24 bases between them. The CDR3 loop reads CASIQEQALGYPQYF. In nucleotides, the CDR3 is TGTGCCAGCATTCAAGAACAGGCTCTCGGGTATCCGCAGTATTTT. The full variable domain, with the rest looked up from reference TRBV28 and TRBJ2-3, is DVKVTQSSRYLVKRTGEKVFLECVQDMDHENMFWYRQDPGLGLRLIYFSYDVKMKEKGDIPEGYSVSREKKERFSLILESASTNQTSMYLCASIQEQALGYPQYFGPGTRLTVL.

V is TRBV7-9 and J is TRBJ1-2, with 7 bases lining up with TRBD1. Germline CDR1 reads SEHNR; CDR2 reads FQNEAQ (reference sequence). V gave up 1 base and J gave up 1 base; unmatched junction bases: 6. This CDR3 is built from 16 residues. The CDR3 region is CASSLEGGTDNYGYTF. CDR3 nucleotides: TGTGCCAGCAGCTTAGAGGGGGGGACAGATAACTATGGCTACACCTTC.

The chain uses TRBV7-9 and TRBJ1-4, with TRBD1 matching over 10 bases. Germline V gene lookup returns CDR1 SEHNR and CDR2 FQNEAQ (reference sequence). The CDR3 contains 17 residues. Trimming took 6 bases from V and 6 from J; bases not matched to a gene: 13. In DNA form, the CDR3 reads TGTGCCAGCAGTTTTGGGAGACAGGGGGCGCGGGATGAAAAACTGTTTTTT. The encoded protein is CASSFGRQGARDEKLFF.

V is TRBV21-1 and J is TRBJ1-5; TRBD1 is taken as the D call from the table, unchecked against the DNA. TRBV21-1 is an annotated pseudogene. There are 17 residues in the CDR3. CDR3 sequence reads: CASSKEASGHSNQPQHF. CDR3 DNA sequence: TGTGCCAGCAGCAAAGAAGCTTCAGGACATAGCAATCAGCCCCAGCATTTT.

This rearrangement joins TRBV19 to TRBJ1-1, with 7 bases matching TRBD1. The V segment lost 4 bases and the J segment 4 bases; nucleotides outside the gene matches: 6. The CDR3 extends over 14 amino acids. Germline CDR1 LNHDA, CDR2 SQIVND (reference sequence). As DNA, the CDR3 is TGTGCCAGTAGTACAGACAGGGATGGCACTGAAGCTTTCTTT. Protein product: CASSTDRDGTEAFF.

In its sample, this clone was seen once. The genes are TRBV18 and TRBJ1-1; tentatively, D is TRBD1 (6 bases). The CDR3 extends over 15 amino acids. CDR1 and CDR2 (germline): KGHSH, LQKENI. With 3 bases removed from V and 0 bases from J, the gap between germline ends came to 11 bases. The CDR3 region is CASSPKDSMNTEAFF. CDR3 coding DNA: TGTGCCAGCTCACCGAAGGACAGTATGAACACTGAAGCTTTCTTT. The complete variable domain, with remaining parts taken from reference TRBV18 and TRBJ1-1, reads NAGVMQNPRHLVRRRGQEARLRCSPMKGHSHVYWYRQLPEEGLKFMVYLQKENIIDESGMPKERFSAEFPKEGPSILRIQQVVRGDSAAYFCASSPKDSMNTEAFFGQGTRLTVV.

This clone was picked up a small number of times. The chain joins TRBV24-1 to TRBJ2-7, with 9 bases identical to TRBD1. The junction had 0 bases not matched to a gene; V was cut back by 0 bases and J by 4 bases. Germline CDR1 KGHDR, CDR2 SFDVKD. The CDR3 length is 14 residues. The CDR3 spells CATSDLGQGYEQYF. CDR3 bases: TGTGCCACCAGTGATTTGGGACAGGGGTACGAGCAGTACTTC.

Turning to this clone: The identical CDR3 is also encoded by other nucleotide sequences in the sample. V and J are TRBV27 and TRBJ1-6, with 12 bases aligning to TRBD1. Germline trimming cut 2 bases from V and 10 bases from J; bases unmatched to any gene: 3. CDR3 length: 15 amino acids. Germline V CDR1 and CDR2: MNHEY, SMNVEV (reference sequence). The CDR3: CASSLGDRGLSPLHF. The CDR3 coding sequence is TGTGCCAGCAGTTTAGGGGACAGGGGGCTGTCACCCCTCCACTTT.

The rearrangement joins TRBV11-1 to TRBJ1-6, with 7 bases identical to TRBD1. V lost 3 bases to trimming and J lost 6 bases; unmatched junction nucleotides: 5. This CDR3 has 15 amino acids. Germline V gives CDR1 SGHAT, CDR2 FQDESV (reference sequence). CDR3 DNA sequence: TGTGCCAGCAGCTTCCAAGGACAGGTTAATTCACCCCTCCACTTT. Translation gives CASSFQGQVNSPLHF.

The chain couples TRBV6-6 to TRBJ1-1; 10 positions match TRBD1. This CDR3 comprises 17 residues. Germline V gene data show CDR1 as MNHNY and CDR2 as SVGAGI (reference sequence). Trimming removed 5 bases from V and 0 bases from J; junction bases left unmatched: 9. This chain's CDR3 is CASSQRQGAILNTEAFF. As DNA, the CDR3 is TGTGCCAGCAGTCAGAGACAGGGGGCTATCCTGAACACTGAAGCTTTCTTT.

This chain uses TRBV11-2 with TRBJ2-7; D uncertain. Germline CDR1 reads SGHAT; CDR2 reads FQNNGV. Trimming took off 0 bases at V and 2 bases at J, with 11 bases between the two ends. The CDR3 consists of 15 residues. CDR3 sequence: CASSLELSSTYEQYF. The CDR3, as DNA: TGTGCCAGCAGCTTAGAGCTGAGCAGCACCTACGAGCAGTACTTC.

V is TRBV6-2 or TRBV6-3 and J is TRBJ1-5; D uncertain. Germline CDR1 reads MNHEY; CDR2 reads SVGEGT. The germline V and J ends were trimmed by 0 bases and 5 bases, with 8 bases remaining between them. The CDR3 totals 14 residues. CDR3 residues: CASSYSLGHQPQHF. CDR3 nucleotide sequence: TGTGCCAGCAGTTACTCGTTAGGCCATCAGCCCCAGCATTTT.

The chain carries TRBV1 and TRBJ2-1. TRBV1 corresponds to a pseudogene. The CDR3 length is 17 residues. The CDR3 loop is CTSSQPTPLYPRNEQFF. The CDR3 DNA sequence: TGCACCAGCAGCCAACCCACACCTTTGTACCCCCGGAATGAGCAGTTCTTC.

A single count supports this clone. An end of the junction does not agree with germline; a read error may underlie this. The V call is TRBV3-1 (or the pseudogene TRBV3-2), the J call TRBJ2-1; TRBD2 aligns across 9 bases. Germline V gene data show CDR1 as LGHDT and CDR2 as YNNKEL (reference sequence). This CDR3 is built from 15 residues. The CDR3 sequence: CASRQAGGSYNEQFF. The CDR3 nucleotides are TGTGCCAGCAGGCAAGCGGGGGGTTCCTACAATGAGCAGTTCTTC.

This clone was counted between two and nine times. V is TRBV30 and J is TRBJ1-6; D uncertain. Trimming pared 2 bases from V and 9 bases from J, leaving 20 bases between. The V gene's germline CDR1 is GTSNPN and CDR2 SVGIG (reference sequence). The CDR3 covers 16 residues. Here the CDR3 DNA reads TGTGCCTGGAGTTTGGGCCTACCACCCCGAATTTCACCCCTCCACTTT. Protein: CAWSLGLPPRISPLHF.